Listed below are T cell receptor beta chains from one sample, sequenced in a study of cytomegalovirus exposure and HLA in healthy donors. The data were produced by immunoSEQ multiplex PCR, yet TCRdb's version contains in-frame clones alone and is incomplete. This table holds 84,000 or so clones, roughly four fifths found once. Sequencing input: PBMCs. The receptors come from a human donor in good health. Each CDR3 is given with its conserved first and last residue. D genes are given only for firm matches. Rows give clone size only sometimes, using once, few, many, or a class for an expanded clone.

len	v_gene	abundance	j_gene	d_gene	CDR3aa	CDR3nt
14	TRBV11-3	.	TRBJ2-1	TRBD1	CASSSGQGNNEQFF	TGTGCCAGCAGCTCGGGACAGGGGAACAATGAGCAGTTCTTC
14	TRBV6-5	.	TRBJ2-1	TRBD2	CASSLSGAQSEQFF	TGTGCCAGCAGCCTTAGCGGGGCCCAGTCTGAGCAGTTCTTC
16	TRBV6-1	.	TRBJ2-7	.	CASSEVWTQFQYEQYF	TGTGCCAGCAGTGAAGTTTGGACACAGTTTCAGTACGAGCAGTACTTC
12	TRBV27	.	TRBJ1-6	.	CASRLYNSPLHF	TGTGCCAGCAGACTCTATAATTCACCCCTCCACTTT
14	TRBV7-8	.	TRBJ1-6	.	CASVPRTGNSPLHF	TGTGCCAGCGTACCCAGGACGGGGAATTCACCCCTCCACTTT
14	TRBV30	few	TRBJ1-1	.	CAWSVPGENTEAFF	TGTGCCTGGAGTGTACCAGGGGAGAACACTGAAGCTTTCTTT
13	TRBV6-5	.	TRBJ1-1	TRBD1	CASRAGTERGAFF	TGTGCCAGCAGAGCCGGGACAGAAAGAGGGGCTTTCTTT
17	TRBV7-2	.	TRBJ2-2	TRBD1	CASSPLTLSTGAGELFF	TGTGCCAGCAGCCCCCTTACCCTTTCGACAGGGGCCGGGGAGCTGTTTTTT
14	TRBV29-1	.	TRBJ2-1	TRBD2	CSVEDRGTSYEQFF	TGCAGCGTTGAAGATCGCGGGACTAGTTATGAGCAGTTCTTC
14	TRBV5-1	.	TRBJ1-2	TRBD1	CASSLGQRVMSYPF	TGCGCCAGCAGCCTGGGACAGCGAGTAATGAGCTACCCCTTC
13	TRBV19	.	TRBJ2-5	.	CASSIQQQETQYF	TGTGCCAGTAGTATCCAACAGCAAGAGACCCAGTACTTC
14	TRBV6-5	.	TRBJ2-7	TRBD2	CASSAPGLVYEQYF	TGTGCCAGCAGTGCCCCGGGACTAGTCTACGAGCAGTACTTC
15	TRBV15	.	TRBJ1-3	.	CATRGRDYTGNTIYF	TGTGCCACCAGGGGCAGGGACTATACTGGAAACACCATATATTTT
16	TRBV7-9	.	TRBJ1-5	.	CASSLTTGDSNQPQHF	TGTGCCAGCAGCCTCACAACCGGAGATAGCAATCAGCCCCAGCATTTT
12	TRBV2	many	TRBJ2-3	.	CASTETGDTQYF	TGTGCCAGCACTGAAACTGGAGATACGCAGTATTTT
13	TRBV29-1	.	TRBJ1-2	.	CSVRREPLGGYTF	TGCAGCGTTCGGCGGGAGCCCCTGGGGGGCTACACCTTC
15	TRBV6-5	few	TRBJ1-1	.	CASKARRDAATEAFF	TGTGCCAGCAAGGCTCGGAGGGATGCGGCCACTGAAGCTTTCTTT
11	TRBV2	.	TRBJ2-5	.	CASSEGGTQYF	TGTGCCAGCAGTGAAGGAGGGACCCAGTACTTC
17	TRBV4-3	.	TRBJ2-1	TRBD2	CASSQDKLAGGSSEQFF	TGCGCCAGCAGCCAAGACAAACTAGCGGGGGGGTCAAGTGAGCAGTTCTTC
16	TRBV18	few	TRBJ1-5	.	CASSPWDTGSNQPQHF	TGTGCCAGCTCACCATGGGATACAGGGAGCAATCAGCCCCAGCATTTT
15	TRBV25-1	once	TRBJ1-1	.	CASSEGGRGNTEAFF	TGTGCCAGCAGTGAAGGAGGCAGAGGGAACACTGAAGCTTTCTTT
14	TRBV5-4	few	TRBJ1-1	TRBD1	CASSFDRGNTEAFF	TGTGCCAGCAGCTTTGACAGGGGGAACACTGAAGCTTTCTTT
15	TRBV19	.	TRBJ1-3	TRBD1	CASSLQGGTGNTIYF	TGTGCCAGTAGCCTACAGGGGGGGACTGGAAACACCATATATTTT
14	TRBV4-1	.	TRBJ1-6	TRBD1	CASSRTGMGSPLHF	TGCGCCAGCAGTCGGACAGGGATGGGATCACCCCTCCACTTT
15	TRBV7-2	.	TRBJ1-5	.	CASSPGGGSNQPQHF	TGTGCCAGCAGCCCCGGGGGGGGGAGCAATCAGCCCCAGCATTTT
15	TRBV5-6	.	TRBJ2-7	TRBD2	CASSSTSGITYEQYF	TGTGCCAGCAGTTCTACTAGCGGGATCACCTACGAGCAGTACTTC
14	TRBV6-5	few	TRBJ1-1	.	CASSLGRGGTEAFF	TGTGCCAGCAGTTTGGGTCGGGGAGGCACTGAAGCTTTCTTT
12	TRBV11-2	.	TRBJ2-3	.	CASNRARDTQYF	TGTGCCAGCAACCGAGCACGGGATACGCAGTATTTT
12	TRBV29-1	.	TRBJ2-5	.	CSALLGRETQYF	TGCAGCGCCCTACTAGGGCGAGAGACCCAGTACTTC
13	TRBV2	.	TRBJ1-2	.	CASSERVGYGYTF	TGTGCCAGCAGTGAACGGGTCGGGTATGGCTACACCTTC
14	TRBV6-5	.	TRBJ1-6	.	CASSYQEWNSPLNF	TGTGCCAGCAGTTACCAGGAATGGAATTCACCCCTCAACTTT
18	TRBV7-9	.	TRBJ2-3	TRBD2	CASSLEFGAGGFTDTQYF	TGTGCCAGCAGCTTAGAATTCGGAGCGGGGGGCTTCACAGATACGCAGTATTTT
16	TRBV4-2	few	TRBJ1-1	TRBD1	CASSSREGQERVEAFF	TGTGCCAGCAGCTCCCGAGAGGGACAGGAGCGGGTTGAAGCTTTCTTT
20	TRBV5-1	.	TRBJ1-3	TRBD1	CASSSLPRTGGFFSGNTIYF	TGCGCCAGCAGCTCCCTCCCCCGGACAGGGGGCTTTTTCTCTGGAAACACCATATATTTT
14	TRBV18	.	TRBJ2-7	TRBD2	CASSSGGLPYEQYF	TGTGCCAGCTCAAGCGGGGGGTTACCCTACGAGCAGTACTTC
15	TRBV19	.	TRBJ2-3	.	CASSPRGRGADTQYF	TGTGCCAGTAGTCCCCGGGGCAGGGGGGCAGATACGCAGTATTTT
15	TRBV2	few	TRBJ1-2	TRBD1	CASSSTGDSLYGYTF	TGTGCCAGCAGCTCCACCGGGGACAGTCTCTATGGCTACACCTTC
13	TRBV2	few	TRBJ2-7	.	CASSEGVAYEQYF	TGTGCCAGCAGTGAGGGAGTAGCCTACGAGCAGTACTTC
12	TRBV6-1	once	TRBJ1-5	.	CAGRGEGQPQHF	TGTGCCGGGAGGGGTGAAGGGCAGCCCCAGCATTTT
13	TRBV18	.	TRBJ2-3	.	CASSGSGPDTQYF	TGTGCCAGCTCAGGATCAGGGCCAGATACGCAGTATTTT
14	TRBV25-1	.	TRBJ1-1	.	CASSEPGENTEAFF	TGTGCCAGCAGTGAGCCAGGGGAGAACACTGAAGCTTTCTTT
14	TRBV6-5	.	TRBJ1-1	.	CASSPETEVTEAFF	TGTGCCAGCAGTCCTGAGACAGAAGTCACTGAAGCTTTCTTT
14	TRBV7-2	once	TRBJ1-1	TRBD1	CASSLDRGRIEAFF	TGTGCCAGCAGCTTAGACAGGGGGAGGATTGAAGCTTTCTTT
14	TRBV30	.	TRBJ1-2	TRBD1	CAWRPRGRRYGYTF	TGTGCCTGGAGACCCAGGGGGAGGAGGTATGGCTACACCTTC
13	TRBV6-5	.	TRBJ1-1	.	CASSYPSGTEAFF	TGTGCCAGCAGTTACCCGTCCGGGACTGAAGCTTTCTTT
16	TRBV19	.	TRBJ1-2	.	CASSIGTRTSNYGYTF	TGTGCCAGTAGTATCGGGACAAGGACATCAAACTATGGCTACACCTTC
15	TRBV25-1	.	TRBJ1-2	.	CASSELGGAPHGYTF	TGTGCCAGCAGTGAATTAGGAGGGGCCCCCCATGGCTACACCTTC
15	TRBV6-5	.	TRBJ1-5	.	CASSYGADSNQPQHF	TGTGCCAGCAGTTACGGGGCCGATAGCAATCAGCCCCAGCATTTT
13	TRBV6-5	.	TRBJ2-3	.	CASSYQGSATQYF	TGTGCCAGCAGTTACCAGGGATCAGCTACGCAGTATTTT
14	TRBV7-8	.	TRBJ2-7	.	CASSSSQGLYEQYF	TGTGCCAGCAGCTCGTCCCAGGGGCTCTACGAGCAGTACTTC
14	TRBV5-4	few	TRBJ1-6	.	CASSLRGGDSPLHF	TGTGCCAGCAGCTTACGGGGGGGCGACTCACCCCTCCACTTT
12	TRBV7-2	.	TRBJ1-2	.	CASSLGAGGYPF	TGTGCCAGCAGCTTAGGTGCCGGAGGCTACCCCTTC
17	TRBV7-9	.	TRBJ1-3	TRBD1	CASSLWTGEGSGNTIYF	TGTGCCAGCAGCTTGTGGACAGGGGAAGGGTCTGGAAACACCATATATTTT
16	TRBV5-1	.	TRBJ2-1	TRBD1	CASTIPERQGATEQFF	TGCGCCAGCACAATTCCGGAGCGGCAGGGGGCAACTGAGCAGTTCTTC